The next 8 T cell receptor beta chains were all read from a single sample in a study of blood T cell repertoires in COVID-19. Assay: immunoSEQ multiplex PCR; the TCRdb copy retains only in-frame clones and omits some. The data show some 180,000 clones, 85% to 90% seen once. The sequenced material came from peripheral blood. The receptor source for this set is a woman aged 60-75 years with acute or convalescent COVID-19.

CDR3 sequence: CASSQDMAGGGYTF. The CDR3 region has the DNA TGTGCCAGCAGCCAAGATATGGCAGGGGGCGGCTACACCTTC. V gene TRBV3-1 (or the pseudogene TRBV3-2) combines with J gene TRBJ1-2; 8 bases are a match to TRBD1. The CDR3 has 14 residues. The ends lost 0 bases at V and 8 bases at J; junction bases unmatched: 5. Germline V gene data show CDR1 as LGHDT and CDR2 as YNNKEL (reference sequence).

V usage is TRBV19 and J usage is TRBJ2-1; 7 nucleotides align to TRBD1. The CDR3 covers 16 residues. Per the germline V gene, CDR1 is LNHDA and CDR2 is SQIVND (reference sequence). V was pared by 6 bases and J by 5 bases, with 13 bases of the junction left unmatched. CDR3 DNA sequence: TGTGCCAGTAGCTGGTTAAATAAGGGGGCCCACAATGAGCAGTTCTTC. Its translation is CASSWLNKGAHNEQFF.

This chain links TRBV3-1 (or the pseudogene TRBV3-2) with TRBJ2-1, with 10 bases matching TRBD2. From germline, CDR1 is LGHDT and CDR2 YNNKEL (reference sequence). CDR3 size: 16 residues. V was pared by 4 bases and J by 6 bases, with 9 bases of the junction left unmatched. The DNA for the CDR3 is TGTGCCAGCAGCCCAAGGGTACTAGCGGGAACCAATGAGCAGTTCTTC. It yields the protein CASSPRVLAGTNEQFF.

The chain uses TRBV4-1 and TRBJ2-3; TRBD2 matches 16 bases. The germline CDR1 and CDR2 sequences are MGHRA and YSYEKL. V lost 4 bases and J lost 1; bases outside the gene matches: 5. CDR3 length: 18 amino acids. CDR3 DNA: TGCGCCAGCAGCCCGGGGACTAGCGGGAGGGCCGGCACAGATACGCAGTATTTT. Encoded protein: CASSPGTSGRAGTDTQYF.

The V and J genes are TRBV28 and TRBJ1-2; 9 positions match TRBD1. This CDR3 is 16 amino acids long. CDR1 is MDHEN and CDR2 is SYDVKM in the germline V gene. The V segment lost 2 bases and the J segment 2 bases; nucleotides outside the gene matches: 6. CDR3 residues: CASSLPHGTGNYGYTF. The CDR3 nucleotides are TGTGCCAGCAGTTTACCTCACGGGACAGGGAACTATGGCTACACCTTC.

The table lists this clone with a count of one. This rearrangement joins TRBV6-5 to TRBJ1-2; a possible D gene is TRBD1 (6 bases). The CDR3 length is 16 residues. Trimming removed 0 bases from V and 0 bases from J, with 11 bases in between. Germline values: CDR1 MNHEY, CDR2 SVGAGI. CDR3 protein: CASSYSGDISNYGYTF. The CDR3 nucleotides read TGTGCCAGCAGTTACTCGGGGGACATATCTAACTATGGCTACACCTTC.

The gene calls are TRBV5-4 and TRBJ1-2; 10 bases align to TRBD1. V lost 2 bases, J lost 3 bases, and 4 bases stayed unmatched. Germline V gene data show CDR1 as SGHNT and CDR2 as YYREEE (reference sequence). The CDR3 is 15 amino acids. CDR3 protein: CASSLSGTGDYGYTF. CDR3 in DNA: TGTGCCAGCAGCTTATCAGGGACAGGGGACTATGGCTACACCTTC.

The chain is built from TRBV19 and TRBJ1-1; a weak D match, TRBD1 (5 bases). The CDR3 is 15 residues long. V shed 4 bases and J shed 7 bases, with 19 bases lying between them. Per the germline V gene, CDR1 is LNHDA and CDR2 is SQIVND (reference sequence). The CDR3 DNA is TGTGCCAGTAGTAACGCCCTTGACAGTATTTATGAAGCTTTCTTT. This translates into CASSNALDSIYEAFF.